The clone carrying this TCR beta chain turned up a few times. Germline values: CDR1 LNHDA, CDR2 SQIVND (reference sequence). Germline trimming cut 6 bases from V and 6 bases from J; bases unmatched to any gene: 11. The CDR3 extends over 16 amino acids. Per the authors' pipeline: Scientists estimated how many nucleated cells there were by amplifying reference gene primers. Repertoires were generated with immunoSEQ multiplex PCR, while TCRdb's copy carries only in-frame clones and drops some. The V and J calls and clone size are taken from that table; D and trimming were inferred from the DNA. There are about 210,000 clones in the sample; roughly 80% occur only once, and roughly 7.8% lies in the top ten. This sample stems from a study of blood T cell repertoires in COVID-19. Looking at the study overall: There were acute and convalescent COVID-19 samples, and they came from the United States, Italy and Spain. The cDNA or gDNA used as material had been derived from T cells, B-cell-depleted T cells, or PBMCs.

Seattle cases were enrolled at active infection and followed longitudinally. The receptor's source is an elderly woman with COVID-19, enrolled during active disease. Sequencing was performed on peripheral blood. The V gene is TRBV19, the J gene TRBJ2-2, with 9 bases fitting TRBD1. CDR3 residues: CASSRTGQGRPGELFF. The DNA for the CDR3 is TGTGCCAGTAGCCGGACAGGACAGGGGAGACCCGGGGAGCTGTTTTTT.